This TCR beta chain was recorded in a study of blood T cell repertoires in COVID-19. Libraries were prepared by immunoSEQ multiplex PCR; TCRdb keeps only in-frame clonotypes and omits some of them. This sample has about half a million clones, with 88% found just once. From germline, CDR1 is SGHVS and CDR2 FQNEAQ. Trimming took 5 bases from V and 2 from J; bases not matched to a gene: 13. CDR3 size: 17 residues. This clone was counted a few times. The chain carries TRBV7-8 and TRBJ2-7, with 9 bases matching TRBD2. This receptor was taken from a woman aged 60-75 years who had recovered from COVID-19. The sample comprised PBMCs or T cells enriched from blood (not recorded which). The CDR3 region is CASSINPRTSETYEQYF. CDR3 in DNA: TGTGCCAGCAGCATAAATCCGCGGACTAGCGAGACCTACGAGCAGTACTTC.